A single sample is the source of the 18 T cell receptor beta chains below, sequenced in a study of cytomegalovirus exposure and HLA in healthy donors. With 60 Vbeta and 13 Jbeta primers, the PCR was carried out. Some clones are missing from TCRdb's copy, which holds only in-frame ones; the method was immunoSEQ multiplex PCR. The sample holds some 150,000 clones, around two thirds seen once. The specimen sequenced was PBMCs. Receptor source: a man aged 18 to 29 in good health and CMV-seropositive.

This clone was detected a few times. DNA for the CDR3: TGTGCCAGCAGAGGGGGGGGCCGGGGCTACACCTTC. Its translation: CASRGGGRGYTF. The chain couples TRBV9 to TRBJ1-2; D may be TRBD1 (6 bases). Germline V CDR1 and CDR2: SGDLS, YYNGEE. V lost 5 bases and J lost 8, with 13 bases in between. The CDR3 is 12 amino acids.

As to this clone: The junction shows a germline mismatch at one end, possibly a read error. V gene TRBV7-7 combines with J gene TRBJ2-3; 8 bases align to TRBD2. Germline V gene data show CDR1 as SSHAT and CDR2 as FNYEAQ (reference sequence). There are 15 residues in the CDR3. DNA for the CDR3: TGTGCTAGCAGCCCGAGCGGGAGATGGGCAGATACGCAGTATTTT. This encodes CASSPSGRWADTQYF.

The chain recombines TRBV7-2 with TRBJ2-7, with TRBD2 matching over 8 bases. The CDR3 loop spans 15 amino acids. The germline V gene encodes CDR1 SGHTA and CDR2 FQGNSA. The V and J ends lost 1 base and 2 bases, in that order; junction bases with no gene match: 4. CDR3: CASSLGLARTYEQYF. Here the CDR3 DNA reads TGTGCCAGCAGCTTAGGACTAGCGCGTACCTACGAGCAGTACTTC.

This sequence joins TRBV2 and TRBJ2-1, with a possible D match to TRBD1 (5 bases). The CDR3 covers 12 residues. Germline CDR1 SNHLY, CDR2 FYNNEI. The V end was cut by 1 base, the J end by 15 bases, with 13 bases between. CDR3 loop: CASSEGGASRFF. Here the CDR3 DNA reads TGTGCCAGCAGTGAAGGGGGCGCCAGTCGGTTCTTC.

This clone was counted a few times. The chain carries TRBV4-3 and TRBJ2-7, with 7 positions matching TRBD2. CDR3 length equals 15 residues. CDR1 LGHNA and CDR2 YSLEER come from the germline V gene. V dropped 2 bases and J dropped 4; count of bases not matched to a gene: 8. The CDR3 region has the DNA TGCGCCAGCAGCCAAAGGGGCGGGAGTACTTACGAGCAGTACTTC. It specifies CASSQRGGSTYEQYF.

The V and J genes are TRBV5-1 and TRBJ1-1; 8 bases map to TRBD1. This CDR3 comprises 14 residues. Germline loops: CDR1 SGHRS, CDR2 YFSETQ. Trimming removed 4 bases from V and 0 bases from J; junction bases left unmatched: 2. The CDR3 bases are TGCGCCAGCAGCCCGACAGGGGTGAACACTGAAGCTTTCTTT. Translation gives CASSPTGVNTEAFF. Drawing the rest from reference TRBV5-1 and TRBJ1-1, the complete variable domain is KAGVTQTPRYLIKTRGQQVTLSCSPISGHRSVSWYQQTPGQGLQFLFEYFSETQRNKGNFPGRFSGRQFSNSRSEMNVSTLELGDSALYLCASSPTGVNTEAFFGQGTRLTVV.

The chain has TRBV18 and TRBJ1-1, with D uncertain. The CDR3 spans 14 residues. Deletions cut 0 bases from V and 13 bases from J, with 18 bases between. Germline lookup yields CDR1 KGHSH and CDR2 LQKENI. The CDR3 sequence: CASSPPSGVWSVFF. CDR3 DNA: TGTGCCAGCTCACCACCGTCCGGGGTTTGGTCGGTTTTCTTT.

The chain links TRBV7-2 to TRBJ1-5; D is ambiguous. The CDR3 runs 13 residues. Germline lookup yields CDR1 SGHTA and CDR2 FQGNSA. Trimming took 1 base from V and 6 from J, leaving 7 bases between them. The chain's CDR3 is CASSLDSSQPQHF. The CDR3 nucleotides read TGTGCCAGCAGCTTAGACAGTAGTCAGCCCCAGCATTTT.

Only a few counts were recorded for this clone. The chain joins TRBV6-5 to TRBJ1-5; possibly TRBD1 for D (5 bases). Germline V gene sequence: CDR1 MNHEY, CDR2 SVGAGI. Deletions cut 8 bases from V and 0 bases from J, with 14 bases between. This CDR3 region has 15 residues. The CDR3 loop reads CASAKTVYSNQPQHF. Here the CDR3 DNA reads TGTGCCAGCGCCAAGACAGTGTATAGCAATCAGCCCCAGCATTTT.

This sequence joins TRBV5-1 and TRBJ1-5; maybe TRBD1 (5 bases). There are 15 residues in the CDR3. CDR1 and CDR2 (germline): SGHRS, YFSETQ. Trimming took 2 bases from V and 5 from J, leaving 14 bases between them. CDR3 loop: CASSFQGLTDQPQHF. CDR3 coding DNA: TGCGCCAGCAGCTTCCAGGGCCTAACAGATCAGCCCCAGCATTTT.

The rearrangement joins TRBV6-8 to TRBJ2-5; TRBD2 matches at 11 bases. The CDR3 has 16 residues. The J segment lost 2 bases and the V segment lost 3 bases, leaving 5 bases of the junction unmatched. Germline V gives CDR1 MNHGY, CDR2 SAAAGT. CDR3 nucleotide sequence: TGTGCCAGCAGTTATACTAGCGGGAGTCGGCAAGAGACCCAGTACTTC. Translation gives CASSYTSGSRQETQYF.

V gene TRBV19 combines with J gene TRBJ1-3, with D maybe TRBD1 (5 bases). The CDR3 runs 12 residues. V was shortened by 9 bases and J by 5 bases, with 11 bases between the two germline ends. Germline CDR1 is LNHDA and CDR2 is SQIVND (reference sequence). This chain's CDR3 is CASTPDRNTIYF. CDR3 coding DNA: TGTGCCAGCACCCCGGACAGAAACACCATATATTTT. Drawing the rest from reference TRBV19 and TRBJ1-3, the complete variable domain is DGGITQSPKYLFRKEGQNVTLSCEQNLNHDAMYWYRQDPGQGLRLIYYSQIVNDFQKGDIAEGYSVSREKKESFPLTVTSAQKNPTAFYLCASTPDRNTIYFGEGSWLTVV.

This clone came up a few times. This chain links TRBV29-1 with TRBJ2-7, with 9 bases fitting TRBD2. Trimming took 6 bases from V and 2 from J; bases not matched to a gene: 5. CDR3 length: 13 amino acids. Looked up from germline, CDR1 is SQVTM and CDR2 is ANQGSEA. For the CDR3, the DNA is TGCAGCGTGCTAGCGGGGTCGACCTACGAGCAGTACTTC. Its translation is CSVLAGSTYEQYF.

This clone was found a few times. The gene calls are TRBV19 and TRBJ1-5; 7 nucleotides agree with TRBD1. V was clipped by 6 bases and J by 2 bases; unmatched bases: 4. The germline gives CDR1 LNHDA, CDR2 SQIVND (reference sequence). The CDR3 has 14 residues. Here the CDR3 reads CASRRQGGNQPQHF. The CDR3, as DNA: TGTGCCAGTAGGAGACAGGGAGGCAATCAGCCCCAGCATTTT. Using reference TRBV19 and TRBJ1-5 for the parts outside the CDR3, the full variable domain is DGGITQSPKYLFRKEGQNVTLSCEQNLNHDAMYWYRQDPGQGLRLIYYSQIVNDFQKGDIAEGYSVSREKKESFPLTVTSAQKNPTAFYLCASRRQGGNQPQHFGDGTRLSIL.

The rearrangement joins TRBV4-3 to TRBJ1-1, with D unclear. The CDR3 sequence is 17 residues long. With 1 base removed from V and 0 bases from J, the gap between germline ends came to 15 bases. Germline assignment: CDR1 LGHNA and CDR2 YSLEER. The CDR3 here is CASSQVAEGNLNTEAFF. Written as DNA, the CDR3 is TGCGCCAGCAGCCAAGTGGCGGAGGGTAACTTGAACACTGAAGCTTTCTTT.

This clone was picked up many times. J is TRBJ1-1 and V is TRBV4-3; no reliable D call. The CDR3 contains 15 residues. V was pared by 3 bases and J by 0 bases, with 11 bases between. Per the germline V gene, CDR1 is LGHNA and CDR2 is YSLEER. DNA for the CDR3: TGCGCCAGCAGCCAGAATCCCGACATGAACACTGAAGCTTTCTTT. It specifies CASSQNPDMNTEAFF.

This clone was seen a handful of times. The chain uses TRBV10-1 and TRBJ2-7; D may be TRBD1 (5 bases). Germline assignment: CDR1 WNHNN and CDR2 SYGVQD (reference sequence). The CDR3 spans 13 residues. V was trimmed by 4 bases and J by 0 bases, leaving 7 bases between them. CDR3 bases: TGCGCCAGCAGTGCAGGGTTCTCCTACGAGCAGTACTTC. Translation gives CASSAGFSYEQYF.

The genes are TRBV6-5 and TRBJ1-3, with a possible D match to TRBD1 (6 bases). V was cut by 7 bases and J by 3 bases, with 16 bases left in between. There are 15 residues in the CDR3. CDR1 is MNHEY, CDR2 SVGAGI, per germline. Here the CDR3 DNA reads TGTGCCAGCACCCAGTCGGGGGGCTTTGGAAACACCATATATTTT. Translated, it gives CASTQSGGFGNTIYF.